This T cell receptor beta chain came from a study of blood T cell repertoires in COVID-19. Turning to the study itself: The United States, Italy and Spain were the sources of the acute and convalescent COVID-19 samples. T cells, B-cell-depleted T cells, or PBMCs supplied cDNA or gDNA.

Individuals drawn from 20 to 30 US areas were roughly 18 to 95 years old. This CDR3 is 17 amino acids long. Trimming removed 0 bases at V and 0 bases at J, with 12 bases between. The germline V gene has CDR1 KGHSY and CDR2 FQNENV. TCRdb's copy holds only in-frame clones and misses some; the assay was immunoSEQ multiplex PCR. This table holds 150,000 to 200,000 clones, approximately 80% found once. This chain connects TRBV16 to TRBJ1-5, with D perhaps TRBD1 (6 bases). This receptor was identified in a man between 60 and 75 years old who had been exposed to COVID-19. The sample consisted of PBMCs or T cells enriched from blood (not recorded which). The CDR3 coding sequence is TGTGCCAGCAGCCAATCCCCTACAGGGTATAGCAATCAGCCCCAGCATTTT. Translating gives CASSQSPTGYSNQPQHF.